Listed below are T cell receptor beta chains from one sample, sequenced in a study of T-cell reconstitution after alpha-beta-depleted transplantation in children. TCRdb reprocessed the PCR reads via MiXCR and lists one record per CDR3 protein. The data contain approximately 1,000,000 distinct CDR3 sequences, roughly 29% of them singletons. The input for sequencing was PBMCs, mostly from graft donor cells, taken 360 days after TCRalphabeta/CD19-depleted stem cell transplant. These receptors all stem from a boy in the first two years of life who had a stem cell transplant for SCID, so the T cells may come from the graft donor. Each CDR3 is given with its conserved first and last residue. D genes are given only for firm matches. Size is stated for part of the rows, as once, few or many counts, or as a class when the clone is expanded.

V gene	clone size	D gene	J gene	CDR3 protein	CDR3 DNA
TRBV19	few	TRBD1	TRBJ2-3	CASRQPSTGGTDTQYF	TGTGCCAGTAGACAACCCTCGACAGGGGGCACAGATACGCAGTATTTT
TRBV10-3	-	-	TRBJ1-1	CAISTTINTEAFF	TGTGCCATCAGTACTACTATTAACACTGAAGCTTTCTTT
TRBV12-3/TRBV12-4	-	-	TRBJ1-4	CASSNIEEKLFF	TGTGCCAGCAGCAACATAGAGGAAAAACTGTTTTTT
TRBV7-3	-	TRBD2	TRBJ2-1	CASSPTGTSGHPAFNEQFF	TGTGCCAGCAGCCCAACCGGGACTAGCGGGCATCCGGCCTTCAATGAGCAGTTCTTC
TRBV18	-	-	TRBJ1-4	CASSPLAGTSNEKLFF	TGTGCCAGCTCACCACTTGCCGGTACCTCTAATGAAAAACTGTTTTTT
TRBV13	few	TRBD1	TRBJ2-1	CASSFDRGWNEQFF	TGTGCCAGCAGCTTCGACAGGGGGTGGAATGAGCAGTTCTTC
TRBV5-1	few	-	TRBJ2-3	CASSLRVRGSTDTQYF	TGCGCCAGCAGCTTGCGAGTCCGGGGCAGCACAGATACGCAGTATTTT
TRBV27	few	-	TRBJ2-6	CASSLSISGANVLTF	TGTGCCAGCAGTTTATCAATCTCTGGGGCCAACGTCCTGACTTTC
TRBV5-1	-	TRBD1	TRBJ1-1	CASSGRGPSTEAFF	TGCGCCAGCAGCGGGAGGGGGCCGAGCACTGAAGCTTTCTTT
TRBV4-2	-	-	TRBJ2-7	CASSQDNPGDPYEQYF	TGTGCCAGCAGCCAAGATAATCCAGGAGATCCCTACGAGCAGTACTTC
TRBV2	-	TRBD1	TRBJ2-2	CASRRGDRGLGGELFF	TGTGCCAGCCGAAGAGGGGACAGGGGATTGGGCGGGGAGCTGTTTTTT
TRBV10-3	-	-	TRBJ1-1	CAISVTRATVNTEAFF	TGTGCCATCAGTGTTACCCGTGCGACGGTGAACACTGAAGCTTTCTTT
TRBV7-8	few	-	TRBJ2-1	CASSLETGNEQFF	TGTGCCAGCAGCTTAGAGACCGGCAATGAGCAGTTCTTC
TRBV9	few	-	TRBJ2-1	CASSPGEANEQFF	TGTGCCAGCAGCCCGGGGGAGGCCAATGAGCAGTTCTTC
TRBV29-1	-	TRBD2	TRBJ2-1	CSACTLLAGAGGEQFF	TGCAGCGCTTGTACCTTACTAGCGGGGGCCGGGGGTGAGCAGTTCTTC
TRBV6-5	few	-	TRBJ2-6	CASSYEYSGANVLTF	TGTGCCAGCAGTTATGAATACTCTGGGGCCAACGTCCTGACTTTC
TRBV4-3	-	TRBD1	TRBJ2-7	CASSQFGGGQGRYEQYF	TGCGCCAGCAGCCAATTTGGGGGCGGACAGGGAAGATACGAGCAGTACTTC
TRBV7-9	many	-	TRBJ1-1	CASSLVPRMNTEAFF	TGTGCCAGCAGCTTAGTTCCACGTATGAACACTGAAGCTTTCTTT
TRBV24-1	few	-	TRBJ2-1	CATSDFGRVNEQFF	TGTGCCACCAGTGATTTCGGCAGGGTCAATGAGCAGTTCTTC
TRBV5-1	few	TRBD2	TRBJ2-4	CASSLAGAGGAQNIQYF	TGCGCCAGCAGCTTGGCGGGAGCGGGGGGAGCCCAAAACATTCAGTACTTC
TRBV20-1	-	TRBD2	TRBJ2-7	CSAGLPSGGKYYEQYF	TGCAGTGCGGGACTCCCTAGCGGGGGGAAGTACTACGAGCAGTACTTC
TRBV10-3	-	-	TRBJ2-3	CATRDPRTDTQYF	TGTGCCACCAGGGACCCCCGAACAGATACGCAGTATTTT
TRBV20-1	-	-	TRBJ1-1	CKLGVIRETEAFF	TGCAAGTTGGGAGTAATTCGGGAAACTGAAGCTTTCTTT
TRBV10-3	few	-	TRBJ2-3	CAIKHDGRGTDTQYF	TGTGCCATCAAGCATGACGGAAGGGGCACAGATACGCAGTATTTT
TRBV12-3/TRBV12-4	few	-	TRBJ1-5	CASSFEGSNQPQHF	TGTGCCAGCAGTTTTGAGGGAAGCAATCAGCCCCAGCATTTT
TRBV27	-	TRBD2	TRBJ2-7	CASSPSGLQMYEQYF	TGTGCCAGCAGCCCTAGCGGACTTCAGATGTACGAGCAGTACTTC
TRBV10-3	few	TRBD1	TRBJ1-1	CAIRGTGEVSEAFF	TGTGCCATCAGGGGGACAGGAGAGGTATCTGAAGCTTTCTTT
TRBV20-1	few	-	TRBJ2-7	CSARDLTKAYGEQYF	TGCAGTGCTAGAGATCTGACTAAGGCCTACGGCGAGCAGTACTTC
TRBV29-1	-	-	TRBJ2-7	CSVVVGPYEQYF	TGCAGCGTGGTAGTGGGCCCCTACGAGCAGTACTTC
TRBV12-3/TRBV12-4	-	-	TRBJ2-3	CASSFQDPDTQYF	TGTGCCAGCAGTTTCCAAGATCCAGATACGCAGTATTTT
TRBV9	many	-	TRBJ2-3	CASSVGDTSTDTQYF	TGTGCCAGCAGCGTAGGGGACACTAGCACAGATACGCAGTATTTT
TRBV4-3	few	-	TRBJ2-7	CASSQDGGSLYEQYF	TGCGCCAGCAGCCAAGATGGGGGTTCACTTTACGAGCAGTACTTC
TRBV5-1	-	-	TRBJ2-5	CASRVKGNGETQYF	TGCGCCAGCAGAGTGAAAGGGAACGGCGAGACCCAGTACTTC
TRBV18	few	TRBD1	TRBJ2-1	CASSPPETGGADEQFF	TGTGCCAGCTCACCACCGGAAACAGGGGGTGCGGATGAGCAGTTCTTC
TRBV3-1	-	-	TRBJ1-1	CASGDEDPNTEAFF	TGTGCCAGCGGGGATGAGGACCCGAACACTGAAGCTTTCTTT
TRBV7-9	-	-	TRBJ1-3	CASSSVGGLLSGNTIYF	TGTGCCAGCAGCTCCGTCGGTGGACTCCTCTCTGGAAACACCATATATTTT
TRBV12-3/TRBV12-4	-	TRBD1	TRBJ2-7	CASSFGTGNSPSYEQYF	TGTGCCAGCAGTTTCGGGACAGGGAATTCCCCTTCCTACGAGCAGTACTTC
TRBV29-1	few	-	TRBJ2-1	CSVAGGSWNEQFF	TGCAGCGTTGCGGGGGGCTCCTGGAATGAGCAGTTCTTC
TRBV24-1	-	TRBD2	TRBJ2-5	CATSEAGGETQYF	TGTGCCACCAGTGAAGCGGGAGGAGAGACCCAGTACTTC
TRBV30	-	TRBD2	TRBJ2-1	CAWSVIRSSGGDNEQFF	TGTGCCTGGAGTGTAATTCGCTCCAGCGGGGGGGACAATGAGCAGTTCTTC
TRBV12-3/TRBV12-4	few	-	TRBJ1-2	CASSQPTLGGRVAYGYTF	TGTGCCAGCAGCCAACCCACCTTGGGGGGTCGTGTAGCCTATGGCTACACCTTC
TRBV6-2/TRBV6-3	few	TRBD1	TRBJ2-7	CASSYRGTGPYEQYF	TGTGCCAGCAGTTACCGCGGGACAGGGCCCTACGAGCAGTACTTC
TRBV5-1	few	-	TRBJ2-3	CASSATGPDTQYF	TGCGCCAGCAGCGCGACAGGACCAGATACGCAGTATTTT
TRBV12-3/TRBV12-4	-	TRBD1	TRBJ1-4	CASSRTGRNEKLFF	TGTGCCAGCAGTCGGACAGGACGTAATGAAAAACTGTTTTTT
TRBV5-1	few	-	TRBJ2-5	CASSHEGGQETQYF	TGCGCCAGCAGCCACGAGGGGGGCCAAGAGACCCAGTACTTC
TRBV12-3/TRBV12-4	-	-	TRBJ1-1	CASSFGDEAFF	TGTGCCAGCAGTTTCGGTGATGAAGCTTTCTTT
TRBV20-1	few	-	TRBJ2-3	CSAERLPDTQYF	TGCAGTGCTGAGCGACTTCCAGATACGCAGTATTTT
TRBV12-3/TRBV12-4	-	-	TRBJ2-1	CASSLTTHGEQFF	TGTGCCAGCAGTTTAACCACTCACGGTGAGCAGTTCTTC
TRBV9	-	TRBD1	TRBJ2-7	CASSARDRGDEQYF	TGTGCCAGCAGCGCCCGGGACAGGGGCGACGAGCAGTACTTC
TRBV5-5	few	TRBD1	TRBJ1-1	CASSLALRQGVRDTEAFF	TGTGCCAGCAGCTTGGCCCTCAGGCAGGGGGTTAGGGACACTGAAGCTTTCTTT
TRBV12-3/TRBV12-4	-	TRBD2	TRBJ2-1	CASSRRGLAGTNEQFF	TGTGCCAGCAGTAGGAGGGGACTAGCGGGTACGAATGAGCAGTTCTTC
TRBV3-1	-	-	TRBJ1-5	CASSRDLISNQPQHF	TGTGCCAGCAGCCGAGACCTTATTAGCAATCAGCCCCAGCATTTT